This record looks at one TCR beta chain sequence and its context. This receptor's antigen is unknown. Receptor libraries were prepared by 5' RACE. Each TCR library was prepared from 3,000 to 4,000 ng of total RNA. cDNA was synthesized with SMARTScribe reverse transcriptase in eight separate reactions per sample. Unique molecular identifiers containing a 6-nucleotide sample barcode were introduced through template switching during cDNA synthesis. Amplification of TCRalpha and TCRbeta cDNA involved two nested PCRs of 16 and 9 cycles, and each PCR was followed by bead purification. Before amplification, the cDNA was treated with uracil DNA-glycosylase and purified using the QIAquick PCR purification kit. The second PCR was the step at which Illumina TruSeq-compatible adapters and sample-specific barcodes were added. TapeStation and Qubit were used to check library quality and concentration, and about 5 ng of each library was pooled. The pooled libraries were sequenced with 2 x 100 bp reads and custom sequencing primers on an Illumina HiSeq2500 single-index Rapid Run. In the original analysis: MiGEC version 1.2.6 was used for UMI-based consensus assembly to correct PCR and sequencing errors. MiXCR version 2.1.1 was used for V(D)J alignment, clonotype assembly and CDR3 extraction. To normalise gene usage, clonotype sharing and MAIT/NKT TCR abundance, the analysis used the top 1000, 10 000 and 20 000 clonotypes per sample. After downsampling to 27 000 UMIs, diversity was calculated as the inverse Simpson index using the vegan R package. Paired Mann-Whitney U tests were applied to discordant twin pairs, and Benjamini-Hochberg correction was used for multiple testing. Based on TCRdb reprocessing of the reads, there is one entry per CDR3 protein sequence, and DNA is missing. These V and J calls derive from TCRdb rather than the authors' analysis. The table for this sample shows under 200,000 distinct CDR3 sequences. The ten largest clones take up approximately 2.8% of the sample.

From each donor, a roughly 2.5 ml peripheral blood sample was drawn into PAXgene tubes and stored at -80 degrees C. Total RNA was isolated from whole blood with the PAXgene blood miRNA kit on an automated QIAcube, without T cell sorting. Peripheral blood from monozygotic twin pairs who were concordant or discordant for inflammatory bowel disease underwent deep TCRalpha and TCRbeta repertoire profiling using unique molecular barcoding. Smoking habits were recorded for all twin pairs, with individuals classified as current, former or never smokers. The entry originates in a study of monozygotic twins with inflammatory bowel disease (dated by TCRdb to between 2019 and 2020). Regarding the research as a whole: In total, around 28 monozygotic twin pairs made up the full study: 19 Danish pairs, all IBD-discordant, plus nine German pairs, of which four were IBD-concordant and five were IBD-discordant. The search for disease-associated traits relied mainly on comparing IBD patients with their genetically identical healthy co-twins within discordant pairs. Each individual had, on average, about 151 000 unique TCRalpha sequences and 181 000 unique TCRbeta sequences available for analysis.

The germline V gene encodes CDR1 SGHRS and CDR2 YFSETQ. Inclusive of the bounding cysteine and phenylalanine, the CDR3 is 13 residues long. No DNA is given. Study-wide conclusions, independent of this receptor: No difference in repertoire similarity was observed between concordant and discordant twins, possibly owing to limited statistical power. The analysis was unable to tell apart different T cell subtypes. Measured by the inverse Simpson index, TCRbeta repertoire diversity was lower in IBD patients than in their healthy co-twins. Compared with healthy twins, IBD patients had fewer clonotypes in common with other individuals, a difference most pronounced in patients showing signs of disease activity. Because patients received different immunosuppressive treatments, the repertoires may have picked up extra background noise and variability between individuals. The results gave no support for a single strong signal or clonotype linked to IBD.

The TCR comes from a human donor with ulcerative colitis or Crohn's disease, or a healthy co-twin of an affected twin (not recorded which). The chain is assembled from TRBV5-1 and TRBJ1-5. Sequencing was done on a sample of blood. The CDR3 protein is CASSWGGEQPQHF.